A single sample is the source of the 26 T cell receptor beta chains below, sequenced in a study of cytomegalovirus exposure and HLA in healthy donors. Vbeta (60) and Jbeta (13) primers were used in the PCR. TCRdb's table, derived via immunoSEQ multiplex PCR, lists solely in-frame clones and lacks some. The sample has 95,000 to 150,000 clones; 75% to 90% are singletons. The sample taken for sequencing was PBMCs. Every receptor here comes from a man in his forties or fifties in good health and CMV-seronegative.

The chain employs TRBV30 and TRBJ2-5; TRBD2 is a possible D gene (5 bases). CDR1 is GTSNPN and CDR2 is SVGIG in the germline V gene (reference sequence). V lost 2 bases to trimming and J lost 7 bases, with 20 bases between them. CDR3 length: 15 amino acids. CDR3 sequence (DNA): TGTGCCTGGAGTCTAGCCAGCGGTCTTCTAACGACCCAGTACTTC. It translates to CAWSLASGLLTTQYF. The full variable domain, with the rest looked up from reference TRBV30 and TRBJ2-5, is SQTIHQWPATLVQPVGSPLSLECTVEGTSNPNLYWYRQAAGRGLQLLFYSVGIGQISSEVPQNLSASRPQDRQFILSSKKLLLSDSGFYLCAWSLASGLLTTQYFGPGTRLLVL.

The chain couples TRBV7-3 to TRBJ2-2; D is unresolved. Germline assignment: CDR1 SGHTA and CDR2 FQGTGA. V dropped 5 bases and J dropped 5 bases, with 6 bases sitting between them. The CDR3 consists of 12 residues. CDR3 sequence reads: CASSPQTGELFF. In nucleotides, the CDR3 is TGTGCCAGCAGCCCCCAGACCGGGGAGCTGTTTTTT.

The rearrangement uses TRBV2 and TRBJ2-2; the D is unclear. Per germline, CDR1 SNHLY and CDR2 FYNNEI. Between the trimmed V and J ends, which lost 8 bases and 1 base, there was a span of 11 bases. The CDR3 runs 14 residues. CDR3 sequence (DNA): TGTGCCAGCTCACCGGGTAGGAACACCGGGGAGCTGTTTTTT. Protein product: CASSPGRNTGELFF.

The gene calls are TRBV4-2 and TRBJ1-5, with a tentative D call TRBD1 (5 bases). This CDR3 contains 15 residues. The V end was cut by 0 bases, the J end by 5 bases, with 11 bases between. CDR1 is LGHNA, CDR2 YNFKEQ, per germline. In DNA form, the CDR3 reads TGTGCCAGCAGCCAAGATGGGCAGGGTTATCAGCCCCAGCATTTT. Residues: CASSQDGQGYQPQHF.

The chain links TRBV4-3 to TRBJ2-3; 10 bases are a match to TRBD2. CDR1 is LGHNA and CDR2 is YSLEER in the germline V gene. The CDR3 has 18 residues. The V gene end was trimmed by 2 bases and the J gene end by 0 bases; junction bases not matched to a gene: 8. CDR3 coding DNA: TGCGCCAGCAGCCAATTCCCCAGCGGGGGGGTAAGCACAGATACGCAGTATTTT. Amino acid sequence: CASSQFPSGGVSTDTQYF.

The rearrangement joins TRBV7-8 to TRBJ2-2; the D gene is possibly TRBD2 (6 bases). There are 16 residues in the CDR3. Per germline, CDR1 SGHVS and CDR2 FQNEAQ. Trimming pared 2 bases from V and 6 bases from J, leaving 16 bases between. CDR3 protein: CASSLTPGVPSGELFF. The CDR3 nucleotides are TGTGCCAGCAGCTTAACCCCGGGAGTCCCGTCCGGGGAGCTGTTTTTT.

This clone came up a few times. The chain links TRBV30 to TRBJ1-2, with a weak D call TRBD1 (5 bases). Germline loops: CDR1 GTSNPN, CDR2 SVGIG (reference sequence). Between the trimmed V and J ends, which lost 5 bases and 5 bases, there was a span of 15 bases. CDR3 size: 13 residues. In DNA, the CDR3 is TGTGCCTGGGGTCGGGGGATCTTTTATGGCTACACCTTC. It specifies CAWGRGIFYGYTF.

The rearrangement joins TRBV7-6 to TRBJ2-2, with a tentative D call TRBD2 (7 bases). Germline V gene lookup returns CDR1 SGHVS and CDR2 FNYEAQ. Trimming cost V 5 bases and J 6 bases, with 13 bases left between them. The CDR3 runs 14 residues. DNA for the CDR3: TGTGCCAGCAGCCATGGGGGGGCGGCCGGGGAGCTGTTTTTT. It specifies CASSHGGAAGELFF.

In nucleotides, the CDR3 is TGTGCCAGCAGTCCCTGGGGTAGCGGGAGGGCCAATGAGCAGTTCTTC. Translation gives CASSPWGSGRANEQFF. V gene TRBV28 combines with J gene TRBJ2-1, with 11 bases aligning to TRBD2. V gave up 5 bases and J gave up 6 bases; unmatched junction bases: 9. Germline values: CDR1 MDHEN, CDR2 SYDVKM. The CDR3 runs 16 residues. Supplemented by reference TRBV28 and TRBJ2-1, the full variable domain reads DVKVTQSSRYLVKRTGEKVFLECVQDMDHENMFWYRQDPGLGLRLIYFSYDVKMKEKGDIPEGYSVSREKKERFSLILESASTNQTSMYLCASSPWGSGRANEQFFGPGTRLTVL.

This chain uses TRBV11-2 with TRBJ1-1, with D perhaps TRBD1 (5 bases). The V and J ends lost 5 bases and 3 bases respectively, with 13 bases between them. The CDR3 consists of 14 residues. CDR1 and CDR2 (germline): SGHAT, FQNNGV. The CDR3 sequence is CASSLVDSHTEAFF. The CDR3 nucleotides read TGTGCCAGCAGCCTCGTTGACAGTCACACTGAAGCTTTCTTT.

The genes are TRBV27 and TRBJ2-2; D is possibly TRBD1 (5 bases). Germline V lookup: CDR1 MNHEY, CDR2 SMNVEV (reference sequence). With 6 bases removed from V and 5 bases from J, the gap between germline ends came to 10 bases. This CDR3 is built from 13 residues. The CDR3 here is CASSWGDTGELFF. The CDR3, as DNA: TGTGCCAGCAGCTGGGGCGATACCGGGGAGCTGTTTTTT.

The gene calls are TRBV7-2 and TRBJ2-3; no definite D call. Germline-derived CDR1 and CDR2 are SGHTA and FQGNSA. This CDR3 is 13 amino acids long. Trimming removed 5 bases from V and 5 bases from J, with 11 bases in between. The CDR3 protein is CASSPSPRDTQYF. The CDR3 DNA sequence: TGTGCCAGCAGCCCCAGTCCCAGAGATACGCAGTATTTT.

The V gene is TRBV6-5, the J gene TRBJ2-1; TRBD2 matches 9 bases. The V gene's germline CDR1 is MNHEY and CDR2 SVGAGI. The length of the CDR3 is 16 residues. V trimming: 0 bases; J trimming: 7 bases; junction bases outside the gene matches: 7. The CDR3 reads CASSYSTSGVRNEQFF. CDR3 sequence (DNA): TGTGCCAGCAGTTACTCGACTAGCGGAGTGAGGAATGAGCAGTTCTTC.

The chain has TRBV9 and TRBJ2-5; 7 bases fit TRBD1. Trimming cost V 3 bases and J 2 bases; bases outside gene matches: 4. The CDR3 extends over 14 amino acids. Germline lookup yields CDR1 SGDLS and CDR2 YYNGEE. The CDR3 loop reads CASSDRTGQETQYF. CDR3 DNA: TGTGCCAGCAGCGACAGGACAGGTCAAGAGACCCAGTACTTC.

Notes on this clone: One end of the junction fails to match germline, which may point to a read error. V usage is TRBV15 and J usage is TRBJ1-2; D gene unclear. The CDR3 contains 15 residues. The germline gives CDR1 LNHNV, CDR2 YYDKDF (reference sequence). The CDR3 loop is CATSSPTGATYGYPF. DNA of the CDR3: TGTGCCACCAGCAGCCCCACCGGAGCTACCTATGGCTACCCCTTC.

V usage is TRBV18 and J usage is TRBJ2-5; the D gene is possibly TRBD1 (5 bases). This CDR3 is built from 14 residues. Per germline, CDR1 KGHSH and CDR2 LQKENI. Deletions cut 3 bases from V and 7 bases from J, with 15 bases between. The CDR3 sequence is CASSPEARTGTQYF. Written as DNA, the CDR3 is TGTGCCAGCTCACCGGAAGCCCGAACAGGGACCCAGTACTTC.

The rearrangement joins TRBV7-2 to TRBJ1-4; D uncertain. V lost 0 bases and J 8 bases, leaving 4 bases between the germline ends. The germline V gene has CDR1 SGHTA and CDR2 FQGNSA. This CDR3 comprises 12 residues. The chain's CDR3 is CASSLASEKLFF. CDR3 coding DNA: TGTGCCAGCAGCTTAGCCTCGGAAAAACTGTTTTTT.

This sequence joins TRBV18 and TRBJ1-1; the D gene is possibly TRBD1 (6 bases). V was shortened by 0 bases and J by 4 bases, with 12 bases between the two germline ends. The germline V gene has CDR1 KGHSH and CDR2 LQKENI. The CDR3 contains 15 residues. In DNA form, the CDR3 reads TGTGCCAGCTCACCACCGGCAGGGGCAGGCACTGAAGCTTTCTTT. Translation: CASSPPAGAGTEAFF.

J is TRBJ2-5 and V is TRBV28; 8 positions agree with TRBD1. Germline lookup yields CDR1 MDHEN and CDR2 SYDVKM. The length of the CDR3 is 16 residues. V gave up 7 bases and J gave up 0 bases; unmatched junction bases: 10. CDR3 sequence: CASTPGDRGDQETQYF. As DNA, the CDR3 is TGTGCCAGCACACCCGGAGACAGGGGAGACCAAGAGACCCAGTACTTC.

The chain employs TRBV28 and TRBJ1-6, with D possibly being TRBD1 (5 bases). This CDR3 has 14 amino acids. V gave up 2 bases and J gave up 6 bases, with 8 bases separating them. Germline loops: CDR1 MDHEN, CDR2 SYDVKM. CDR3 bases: TGTGCCAGCAGTTTAGGACAATTTAATTCACCCCTCCACTTT. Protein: CASSLGQFNSPLHF.

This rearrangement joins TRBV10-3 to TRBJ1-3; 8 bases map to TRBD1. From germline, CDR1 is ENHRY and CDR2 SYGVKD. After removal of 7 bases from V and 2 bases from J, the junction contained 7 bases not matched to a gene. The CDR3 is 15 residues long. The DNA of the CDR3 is TGTGCCATCATGGGGATACAGGGGGCTGGAAACACCATATATTTT. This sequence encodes CAIMGIQGAGNTIYF.

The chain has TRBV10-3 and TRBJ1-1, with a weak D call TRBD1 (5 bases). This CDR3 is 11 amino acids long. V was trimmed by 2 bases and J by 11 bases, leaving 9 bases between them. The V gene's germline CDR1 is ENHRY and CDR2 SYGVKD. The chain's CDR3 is CAISEAEGAFF. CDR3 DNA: TGTGCCATCAGTGAGGCGGAGGGGGCTTTCTTT.

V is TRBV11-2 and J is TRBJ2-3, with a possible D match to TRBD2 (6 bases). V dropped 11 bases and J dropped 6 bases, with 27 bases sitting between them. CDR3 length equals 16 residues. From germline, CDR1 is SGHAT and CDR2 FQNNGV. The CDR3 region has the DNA TGTGCCTGCACCCTCTCTTCCGGCTACCGGGGGGATACGCAGTATTTT. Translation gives CACTLSSGYRGDTQYF.

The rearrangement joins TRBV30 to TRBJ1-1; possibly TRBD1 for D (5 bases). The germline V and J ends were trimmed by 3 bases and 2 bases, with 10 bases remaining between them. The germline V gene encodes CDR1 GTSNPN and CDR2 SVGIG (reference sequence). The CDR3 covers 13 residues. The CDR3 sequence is CAWRAGPNTEAFF. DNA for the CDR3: TGTGCCTGGAGGGCAGGGCCCAACACTGAAGCTTTCTTT. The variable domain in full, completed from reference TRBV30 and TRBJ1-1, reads SQTIHQWPATLVQPVGSPLSLECTVEGTSNPNLYWYRQAAGRGLQLLFYSVGIGQISSEVPQNLSASRPQDRQFILSSKKLLLSDSGFYLCAWRAGPNTEAFFGQGTRLTVV.

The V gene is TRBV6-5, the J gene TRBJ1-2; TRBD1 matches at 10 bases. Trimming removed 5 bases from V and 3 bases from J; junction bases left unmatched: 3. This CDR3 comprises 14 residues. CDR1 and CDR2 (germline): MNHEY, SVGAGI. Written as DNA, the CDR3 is TGTGCCAGCAGTCGGGACAGGGGAGACTATGGCTACACCTTC. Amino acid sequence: CASSRDRGDYGYTF.

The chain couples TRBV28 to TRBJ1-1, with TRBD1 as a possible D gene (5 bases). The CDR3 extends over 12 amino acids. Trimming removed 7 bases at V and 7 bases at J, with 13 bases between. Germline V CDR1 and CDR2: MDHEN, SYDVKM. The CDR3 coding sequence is TGTGCCAGCAACCTGGGGGGGTTTGAAGCTTTCTTT. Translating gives CASNLGGFEAFF. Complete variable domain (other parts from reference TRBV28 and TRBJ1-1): DVKVTQSSRYLVKRTGEKVFLECVQDMDHENMFWYRQDPGLGLRLIYFSYDVKMKEKGDIPEGYSVSREKKERFSLILESASTNQTSMYLCASNLGGFEAFFGQGTRLTVV.